This T cell receptor (beta chain) was observed in a study of vaccination and CD4 T cells after COVID-19. Across the whole study: Stimulation of cells relied on overlapping spike peptides derived from SARS-CoV-2, HCoV-NL63, HCoV-OC43 and HCoV-229E.

Treatment defined: approximately 9-day PBMC culture with coronavirus spike peptide pools or control peptides (ViraFEST assay). During the years 2011-2018, before the COVID-19 pandemic, the unexposed donor's CD4+ T cells were collected. Culture conditions combined two million PBMCs per well with about 9 IU/ml IL-2 and roughly 10 ug/ml peptide pools. An Oncomine TCR Beta short-read assay was used to sequence the DNA from cultured CD4+ T cells. The authors extracted genomic DNA from cultured CD4+ T cells. TCRdb used MiXCR to reprocess the PCR reads, holding one entry per CDR3 protein. The data show 7,500 to 10,000 distinct CDR3 sequences, approximately 35% seen once. There are a few counts of this clonotype. Antigen unknown. The CDR3 consists of 14 residues. Germline assignment: CDR1 KGHSH and CDR2 LQKENI. V shed 3 bases and J 6 bases; nucleotides not matched to a gene: 3.

The sample was CD4+ T cells from blood, cultured in vitro. The receptor was isolated from a human donor in good health. V and J are TRBV18 and TRBJ1-1; TRBD1 matches 11 bases. In DNA, the CDR3 is TGTGCCAGCTCACCTCGGACAGGGGGCCCTGAAGCTTTCTTT. Its protein is CASSPRTGGPEAFF.